This T cell receptor beta chain was profiled in a study of T cell responses to AZD1222 COVID-19 vaccine. As for the study in general: Pooling of second doses given at about 4 or about 12 weeks was done. Findings and caveats of the study: Researchers report vaccine-associated CD4 TCRs spanning spike, with dominance at 160-218 and 743-854. None of the repertoires were sampled until the peak T cell response had passed. Elevations in Spike-specific TCR breadth and depth followed administration of two AZD1222 doses.

Germline V gene sequence: CDR1 MNHEY, CDR2 SMNVEV (reference sequence). Trimming left V 5 bases short and J 3 bases short, with 16 bases between. The length of the CDR3 is 15 residues. Generated by immunoSEQ multiplex PCR, the TCRdb table keeps only in-frame clones and is missing some. The sample gives nearly 110,000 clones, approximately 90% of which show up once; approximately 4% is in the top ten. The count of this clone is one. The antigen remains undetermined. This specimen consisted of peripheral blood, obtained on day 0 of AZD1222 vaccination. The chain has TRBV27 and TRBJ1-2, with a tentative D call TRBD1 (6 bases). The source of this sequence is an adult in good health. CDR3 DNA: TGTGCCAGCAGTCCGCAGGGGCTTAGGGACTATGGCTACACCTTC. Encoded protein: CASSPQGLRDYGYTF.